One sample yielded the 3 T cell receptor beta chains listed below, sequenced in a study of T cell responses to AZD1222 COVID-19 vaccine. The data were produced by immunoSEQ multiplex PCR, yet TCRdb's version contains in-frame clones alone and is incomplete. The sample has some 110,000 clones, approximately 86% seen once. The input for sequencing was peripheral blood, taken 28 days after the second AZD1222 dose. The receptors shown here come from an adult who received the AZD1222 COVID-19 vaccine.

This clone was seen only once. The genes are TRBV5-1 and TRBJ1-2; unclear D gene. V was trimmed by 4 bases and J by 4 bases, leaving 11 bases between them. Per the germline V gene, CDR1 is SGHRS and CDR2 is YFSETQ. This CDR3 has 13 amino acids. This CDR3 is CASSLDPPYGYTF. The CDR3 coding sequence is TGCGCCAGCAGCCTGGACCCCCCCTATGGCTACACCTTC.

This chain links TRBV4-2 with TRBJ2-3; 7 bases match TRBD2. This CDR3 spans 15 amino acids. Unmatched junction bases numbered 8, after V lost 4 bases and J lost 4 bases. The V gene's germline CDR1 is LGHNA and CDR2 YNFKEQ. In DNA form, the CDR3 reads TGTGCCAGCAGCCTCAATCCCGGACTAGCAGATACGCAGTATTTT. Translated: CASSLNPGLADTQYF.

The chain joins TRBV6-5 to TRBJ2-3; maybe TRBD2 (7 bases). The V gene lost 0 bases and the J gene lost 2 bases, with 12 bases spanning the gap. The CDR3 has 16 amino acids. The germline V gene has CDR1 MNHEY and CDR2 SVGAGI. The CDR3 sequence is CASSYSGGANTDTQYF. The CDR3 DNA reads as TGTGCCAGCAGTTACTCTGGGGGGGCCAACACAGATACGCAGTATTTT.